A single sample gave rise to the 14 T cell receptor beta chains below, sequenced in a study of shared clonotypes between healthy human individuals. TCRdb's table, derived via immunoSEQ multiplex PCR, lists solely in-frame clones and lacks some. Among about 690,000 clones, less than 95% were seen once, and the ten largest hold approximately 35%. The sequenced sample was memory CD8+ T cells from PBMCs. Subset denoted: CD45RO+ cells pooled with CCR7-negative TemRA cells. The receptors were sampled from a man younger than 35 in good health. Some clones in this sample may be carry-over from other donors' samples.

Here the CDR3 DNA reads TGTGCCAGCAGCTCCCGACAGGACCCCCCGTGGGAGCAGTACTTC. Amino acids: CASSSRQDPPWEQYF. The V gene is TRBV6-5, the J gene TRBJ2-7; D may be TRBD1 (6 bases). The CDR3 length is 15 residues. Deletions cut 6 bases from V and 7 bases from J, with 22 bases between. The germline CDR1 and CDR2 sequences are MNHEY and SVGAGI.

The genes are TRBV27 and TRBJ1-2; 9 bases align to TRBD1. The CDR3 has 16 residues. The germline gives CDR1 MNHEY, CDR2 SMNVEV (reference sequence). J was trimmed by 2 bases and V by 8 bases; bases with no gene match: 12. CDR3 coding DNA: TGTGCCAGCGGAGAAAGGGGACAGGGAGGGAACTATGGCTACACCTTC. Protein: CASGERGQGGNYGYTF.

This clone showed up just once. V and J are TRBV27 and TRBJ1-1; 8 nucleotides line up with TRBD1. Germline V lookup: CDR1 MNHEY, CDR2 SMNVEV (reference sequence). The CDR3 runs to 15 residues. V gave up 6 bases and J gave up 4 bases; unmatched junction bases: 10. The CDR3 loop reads CASRGFTGGVTEAFF. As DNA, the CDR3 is TGTGCCAGCAGGGGATTTACAGGGGGAGTCACTGAAGCTTTCTTT.

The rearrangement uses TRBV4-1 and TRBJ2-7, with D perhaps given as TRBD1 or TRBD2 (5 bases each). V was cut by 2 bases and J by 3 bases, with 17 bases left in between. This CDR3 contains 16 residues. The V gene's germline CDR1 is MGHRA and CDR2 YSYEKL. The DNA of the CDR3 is TGCGCCAGCAGCCAATCCGGGACGGCGCAGTTCTACGAGCAGTACTTC. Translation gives CASSQSGTAQFYEQYF.

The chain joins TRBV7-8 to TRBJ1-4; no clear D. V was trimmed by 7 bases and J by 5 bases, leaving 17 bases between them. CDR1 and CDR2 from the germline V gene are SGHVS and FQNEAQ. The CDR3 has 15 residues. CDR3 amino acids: CASTPLRGPNEKLFF. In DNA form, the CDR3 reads TGTGCCAGCACTCCCCTGAGAGGCCCGAATGAAAAACTGTTTTTT.

DNA for the CDR3: TGTGCCAGCAGCTTAAGTGGACACTGGAGCTACGAGCAGTACTTC. Translation: CASSLSGHWSYEQYF. V gene TRBV11-2 combines with J gene TRBJ2-7, with D tentatively TRBD1 (5 bases). This CDR3 spans 15 amino acids. Germline V lookup: CDR1 SGHAT, CDR2 FQNNGV. Trimming shortened V by 2 bases and J by 3 bases, and 14 bases separated the two germline ends.

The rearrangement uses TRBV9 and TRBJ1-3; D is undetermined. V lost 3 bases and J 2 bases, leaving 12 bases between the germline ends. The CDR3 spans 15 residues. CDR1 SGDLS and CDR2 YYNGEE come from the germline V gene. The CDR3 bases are TGTGCCAGCAGCGCCCGGGCGGGCGCTGGAAACACCATATATTTT. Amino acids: CASSARAGAGNTIYF.

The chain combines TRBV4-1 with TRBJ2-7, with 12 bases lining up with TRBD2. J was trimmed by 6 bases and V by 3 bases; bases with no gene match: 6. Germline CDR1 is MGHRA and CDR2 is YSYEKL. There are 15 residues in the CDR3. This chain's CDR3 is CASSHRLAGASEQYF. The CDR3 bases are TGCGCCAGCAGCCACAGACTAGCGGGAGCGAGCGAGCAGTACTTC.

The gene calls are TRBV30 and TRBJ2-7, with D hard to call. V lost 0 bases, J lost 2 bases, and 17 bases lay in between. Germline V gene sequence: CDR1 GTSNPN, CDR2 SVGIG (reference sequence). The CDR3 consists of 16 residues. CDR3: CAWSVLSAGTTYEQYF. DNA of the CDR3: TGTGCCTGGAGTGTACTTTCGGCAGGAACGACCTACGAGCAGTACTTC.

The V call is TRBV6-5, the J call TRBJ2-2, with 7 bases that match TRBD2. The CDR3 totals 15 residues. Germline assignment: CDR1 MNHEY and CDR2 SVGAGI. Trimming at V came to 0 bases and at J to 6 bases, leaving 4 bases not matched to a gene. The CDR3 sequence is CASSYSGRVPGELFF. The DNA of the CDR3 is TGTGCCAGCAGTTACTCAGGGAGGGTCCCCGGGGAGCTGTTTTTT.

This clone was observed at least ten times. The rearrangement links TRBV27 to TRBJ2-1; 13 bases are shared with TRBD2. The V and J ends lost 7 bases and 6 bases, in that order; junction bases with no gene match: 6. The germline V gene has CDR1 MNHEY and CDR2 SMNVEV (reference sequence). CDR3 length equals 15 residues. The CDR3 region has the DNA TGTGCCAGCAAACCGGGACTAGCGGGACCCAATGAGCAGTTCTTC. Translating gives CASKPGLAGPNEQFF.

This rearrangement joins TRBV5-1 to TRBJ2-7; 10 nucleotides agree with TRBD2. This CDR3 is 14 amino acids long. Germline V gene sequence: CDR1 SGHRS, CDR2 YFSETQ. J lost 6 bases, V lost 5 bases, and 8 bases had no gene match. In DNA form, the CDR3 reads TGCGCCAGCAGGATAGCGGGAGGCCCCCTCGAGCAGTACTTC. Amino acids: CASRIAGGPLEQYF.

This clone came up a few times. The CDR3 DNA reads as TGTGCCAGCAGCTTAGATATCCACGAGCAGTACTTC. This translates into CASSLDIHEQYF. The chain is built from TRBV11-2 and TRBJ2-7; D not certain. The V gene lost 0 bases and the J gene lost 5 bases, with 5 bases spanning the gap. Per the germline V gene, CDR1 is SGHAT and CDR2 is FQNNGV. This CDR3 region has 12 residues. The variable domain in full, with the rest retrieved from reference TRBV11-2 and TRBJ2-7, is EAGVAQSPRYKIIEKRQSVAFWCNPISGHATLYWYQQILGQGPKLLIQFQNNGVVDDSQLPKDRFSAERLKGVDSTLKIQPAKLEDSAVYLCASSLDIHEQYFGPGTRLTVT.

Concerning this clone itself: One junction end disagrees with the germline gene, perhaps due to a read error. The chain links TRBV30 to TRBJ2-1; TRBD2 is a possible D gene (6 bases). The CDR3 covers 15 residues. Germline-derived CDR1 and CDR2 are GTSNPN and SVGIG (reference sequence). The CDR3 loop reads CAWSVSSGRYSEQFF. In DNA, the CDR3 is TGTGCCTGGAGTGTGAGTAGCGGTCGGTACAGTGAGCAGTTCTTC.